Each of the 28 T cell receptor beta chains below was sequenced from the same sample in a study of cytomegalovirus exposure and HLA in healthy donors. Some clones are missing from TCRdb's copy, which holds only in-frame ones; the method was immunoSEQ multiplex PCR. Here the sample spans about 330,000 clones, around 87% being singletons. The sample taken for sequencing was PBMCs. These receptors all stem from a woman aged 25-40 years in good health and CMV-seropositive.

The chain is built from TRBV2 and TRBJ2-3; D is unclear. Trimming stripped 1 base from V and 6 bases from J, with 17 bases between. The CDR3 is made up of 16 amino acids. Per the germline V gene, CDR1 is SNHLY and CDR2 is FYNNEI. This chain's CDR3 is CASSEVDPQLRDTQYF. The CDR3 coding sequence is TGTGCCAGCAGTGAAGTAGACCCACAACTTCGGGATACGCAGTATTTT.

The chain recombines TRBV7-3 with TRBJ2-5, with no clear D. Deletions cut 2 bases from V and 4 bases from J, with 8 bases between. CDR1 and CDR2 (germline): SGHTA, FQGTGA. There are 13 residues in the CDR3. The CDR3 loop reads CASSLAGRETQYF. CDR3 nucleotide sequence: TGTGCCAGCAGCTTAGCTGGGCGAGAGACCCAGTACTTC. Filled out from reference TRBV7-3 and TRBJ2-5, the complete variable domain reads GAGVSQTPSNKVTEKGKYVELRCDPISGHTALYWYRQSLGQGPEFLIYFQGTGAADDSGLPNDRFFAVRPEGSVSTLKIQRTERGDSAVYLCASSLAGRETQYFGPGTRLLVL.

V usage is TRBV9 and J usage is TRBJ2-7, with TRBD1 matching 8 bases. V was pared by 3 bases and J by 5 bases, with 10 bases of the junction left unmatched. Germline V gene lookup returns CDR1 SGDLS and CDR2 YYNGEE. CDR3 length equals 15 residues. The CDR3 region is CASSGSGGVGDEQYF. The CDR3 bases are TGTGCCAGCAGCGGCTCAGGGGGCGTAGGGGACGAGCAGTACTTC.

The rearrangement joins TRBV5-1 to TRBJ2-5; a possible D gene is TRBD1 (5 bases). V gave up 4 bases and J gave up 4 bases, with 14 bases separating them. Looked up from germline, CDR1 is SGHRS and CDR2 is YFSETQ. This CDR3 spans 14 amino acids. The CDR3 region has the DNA TGCGCCAGCAGCGTGTCAGGGAACTCAGAGACCCAGTACTTC. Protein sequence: CASSVSGNSETQYF.

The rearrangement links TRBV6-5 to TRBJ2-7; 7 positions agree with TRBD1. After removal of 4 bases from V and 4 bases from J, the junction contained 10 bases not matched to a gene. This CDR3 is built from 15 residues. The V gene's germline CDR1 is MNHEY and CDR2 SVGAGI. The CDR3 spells CASSSPSRGLYEQYF. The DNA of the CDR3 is TGTGCCAGCAGTTCGCCGAGTAGGGGGCTTTACGAGCAGTACTTC.

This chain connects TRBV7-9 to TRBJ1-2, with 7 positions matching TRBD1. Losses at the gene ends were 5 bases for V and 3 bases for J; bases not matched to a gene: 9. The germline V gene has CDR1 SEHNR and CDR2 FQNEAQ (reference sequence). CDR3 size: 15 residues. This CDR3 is CASSHTGELYYGYTF. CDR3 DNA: TGTGCCAGCAGCCATACAGGGGAACTTTACTATGGCTACACCTTC.

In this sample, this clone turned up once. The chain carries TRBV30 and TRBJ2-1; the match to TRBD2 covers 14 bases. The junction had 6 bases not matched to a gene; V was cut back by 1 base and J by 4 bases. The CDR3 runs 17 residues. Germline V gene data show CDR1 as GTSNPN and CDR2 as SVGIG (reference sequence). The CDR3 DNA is TGTGCCTGGAGTGGACTAGCGGGGGGGACCTGGTACAATGAGCAGTTCTTC. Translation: CAWSGLAGGTWYNEQFF.

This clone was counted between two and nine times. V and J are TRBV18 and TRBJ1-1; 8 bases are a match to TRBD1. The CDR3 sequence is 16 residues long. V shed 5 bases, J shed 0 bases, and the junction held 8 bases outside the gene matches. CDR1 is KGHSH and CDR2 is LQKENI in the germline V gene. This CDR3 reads CASSSAGTGMNTEAFF. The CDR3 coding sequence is TGTGCCAGCTCATCCGCCGGGACAGGTATGAACACTGAAGCTTTCTTT.

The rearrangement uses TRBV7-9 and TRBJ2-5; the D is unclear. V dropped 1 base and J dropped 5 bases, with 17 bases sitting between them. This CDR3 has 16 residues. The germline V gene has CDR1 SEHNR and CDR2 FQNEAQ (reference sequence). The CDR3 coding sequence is TGTGCCAGCAGCTTAGTAAGGGCTAGTGGCGGTGAGACCCAGTACTTC. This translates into CASSLVRASGGETQYF.

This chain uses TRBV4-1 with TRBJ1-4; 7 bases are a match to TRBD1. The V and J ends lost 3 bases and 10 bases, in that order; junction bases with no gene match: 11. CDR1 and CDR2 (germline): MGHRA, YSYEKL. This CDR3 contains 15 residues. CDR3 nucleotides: TGCGCCAGCAGCCAGCAAGGGACAGCACTTGGAAAACTGTTTTTT. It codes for CASSQQGTALGKLFF.

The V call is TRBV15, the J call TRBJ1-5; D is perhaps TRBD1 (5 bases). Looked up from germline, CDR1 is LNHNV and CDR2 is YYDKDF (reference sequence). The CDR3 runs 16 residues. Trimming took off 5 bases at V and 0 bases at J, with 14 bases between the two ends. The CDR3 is CATSGRDGHSNQPQHF. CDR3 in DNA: TGTGCCACCAGCGGGCGGGACGGACATAGCAATCAGCCCCAGCATTTT. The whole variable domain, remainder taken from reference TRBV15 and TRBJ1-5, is DAMVIQNPRYQVTQFGKPVTLSCSQTLNHNVMYWYQQKSSQAPKLLFHYYDKDFNNEADTPDNFQSRRPNTSFCFLDIRSPGLGDTAMYLCATSGRDGHSNQPQHFGDGTRLSIL.

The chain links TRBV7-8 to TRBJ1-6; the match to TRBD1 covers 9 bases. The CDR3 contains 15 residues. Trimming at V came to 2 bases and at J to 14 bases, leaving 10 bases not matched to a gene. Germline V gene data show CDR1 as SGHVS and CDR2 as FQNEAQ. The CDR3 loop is CASSLTRTGVLALHF. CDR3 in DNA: TGTGCCAGCAGCTTAACTAGGACAGGGGTGTTGGCCCTCCACTTT.

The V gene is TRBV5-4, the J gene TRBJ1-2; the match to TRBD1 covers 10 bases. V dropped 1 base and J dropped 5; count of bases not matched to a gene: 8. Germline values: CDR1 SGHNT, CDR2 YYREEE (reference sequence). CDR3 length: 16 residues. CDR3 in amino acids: CASSLLPTGGLYGYTF. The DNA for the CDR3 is TGTGCCAGCAGCTTGTTACCGACAGGGGGCTTATATGGCTACACCTTC.

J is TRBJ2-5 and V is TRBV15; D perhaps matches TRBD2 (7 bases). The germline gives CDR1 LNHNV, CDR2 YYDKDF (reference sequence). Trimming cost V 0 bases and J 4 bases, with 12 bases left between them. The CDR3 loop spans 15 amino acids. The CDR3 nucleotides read TGTGCCACCAGCAGAGATTTGGCGGGGGCAGAGACCCAGTACTTC. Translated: CATSRDLAGAETQYF.

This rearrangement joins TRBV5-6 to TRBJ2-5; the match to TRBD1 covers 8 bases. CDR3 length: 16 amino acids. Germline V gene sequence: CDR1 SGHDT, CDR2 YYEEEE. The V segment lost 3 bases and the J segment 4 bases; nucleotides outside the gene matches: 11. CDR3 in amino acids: CASSSLKTGELETQYF. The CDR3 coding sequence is TGTGCCAGCAGCTCTCTAAAGACAGGGGAGTTAGAGACCCAGTACTTC.

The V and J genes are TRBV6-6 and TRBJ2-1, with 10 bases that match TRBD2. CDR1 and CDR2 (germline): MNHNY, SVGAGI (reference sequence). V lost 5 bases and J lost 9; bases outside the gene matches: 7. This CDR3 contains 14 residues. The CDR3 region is CASSHPGTSVEQFF. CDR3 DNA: TGTGCCAGCAGTCACCCAGGGACTAGCGTTGAGCAGTTCTTC.

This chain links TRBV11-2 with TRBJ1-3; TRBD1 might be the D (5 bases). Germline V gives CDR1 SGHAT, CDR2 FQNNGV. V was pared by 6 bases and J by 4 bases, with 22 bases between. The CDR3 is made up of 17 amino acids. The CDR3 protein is CASRLIRDGGDGNTIYF. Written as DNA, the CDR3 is TGTGCCAGCAGATTGATCCGGGACGGGGGGGACGGAAACACCATATATTTT.

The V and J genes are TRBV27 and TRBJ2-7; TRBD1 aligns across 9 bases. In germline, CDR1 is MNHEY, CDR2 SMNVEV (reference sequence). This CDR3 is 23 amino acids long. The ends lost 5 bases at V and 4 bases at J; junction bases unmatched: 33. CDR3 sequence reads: CASSPLRQGGLTRGGPRSYEQYF. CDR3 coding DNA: TGTGCCAGCAGTCCGCTACGACAGGGGGGTTTGACTCGCGGGGGACCGAGGTCATACGAGCAGTACTTC.

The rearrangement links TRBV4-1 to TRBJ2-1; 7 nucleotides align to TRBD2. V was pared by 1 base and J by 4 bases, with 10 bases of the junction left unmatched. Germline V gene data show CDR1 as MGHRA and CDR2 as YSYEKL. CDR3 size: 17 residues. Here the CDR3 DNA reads TGCGCCAGCAGCCAAGTAGGTCGACAGCGGGGATACAATGAGCAGTTCTTC. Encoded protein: CASSQVGRQRGYNEQFF.

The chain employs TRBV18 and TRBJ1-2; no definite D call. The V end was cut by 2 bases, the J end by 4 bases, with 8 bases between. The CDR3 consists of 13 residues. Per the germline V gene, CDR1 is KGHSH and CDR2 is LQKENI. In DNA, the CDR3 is TGTGCCAGCTCACCAAACTACAGCTATGGCTACACCTTC. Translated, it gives CASSPNYSYGYTF.

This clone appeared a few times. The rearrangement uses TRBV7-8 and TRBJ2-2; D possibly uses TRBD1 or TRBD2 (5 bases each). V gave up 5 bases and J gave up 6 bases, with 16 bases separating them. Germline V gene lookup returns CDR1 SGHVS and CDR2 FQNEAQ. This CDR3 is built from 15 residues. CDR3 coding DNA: TGTGCCAGCAGCCCGAGGGACCTCTCCCCCGGGGAGCTGTTTTTT. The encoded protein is CASSPRDLSPGELFF.

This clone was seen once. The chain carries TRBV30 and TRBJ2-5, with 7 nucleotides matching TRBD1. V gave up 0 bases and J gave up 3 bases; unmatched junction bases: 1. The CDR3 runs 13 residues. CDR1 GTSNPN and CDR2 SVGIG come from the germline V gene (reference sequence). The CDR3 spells CAWSVGTEETQYF. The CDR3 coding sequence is TGTGCCTGGAGTGTTGGGACAGAAGAGACCCAGTACTTC.

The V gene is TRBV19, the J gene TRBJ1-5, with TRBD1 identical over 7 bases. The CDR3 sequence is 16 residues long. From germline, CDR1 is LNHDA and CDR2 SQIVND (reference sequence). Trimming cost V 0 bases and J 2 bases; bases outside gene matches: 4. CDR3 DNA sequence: TGTGCCAGTAGTATAGATCGAACAGGGGGCAATCAGCCCCAGCATTTT. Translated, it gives CASSIDRTGGNQPQHF. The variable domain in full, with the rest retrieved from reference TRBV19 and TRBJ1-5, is DGGITQSPKYLFRKEGQNVTLSCEQNLNHDAMYWYRQDPGQGLRLIYYSQIVNDFQKGDIAEGYSVSREKKESFPLTVTSAQKNPTAFYLCASSIDRTGGNQPQHFGDGTRLSIL.

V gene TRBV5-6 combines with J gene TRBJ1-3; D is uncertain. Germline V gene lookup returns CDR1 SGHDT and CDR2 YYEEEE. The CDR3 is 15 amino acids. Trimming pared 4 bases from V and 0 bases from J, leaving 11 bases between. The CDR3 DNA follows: TGTGCCAGCAGCCCCGACCCAGTCTCTGGAAACACCATATATTTT. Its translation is CASSPDPVSGNTIYF.

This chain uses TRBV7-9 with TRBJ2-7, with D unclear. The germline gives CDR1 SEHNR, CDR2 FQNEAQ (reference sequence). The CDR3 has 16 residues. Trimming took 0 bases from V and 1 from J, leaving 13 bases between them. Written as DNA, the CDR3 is TGTGCCAGCAGCTTAGCGTGGGGATCCCCTTCCTACGAGCAGTACTTC. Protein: CASSLAWGSPSYEQYF.

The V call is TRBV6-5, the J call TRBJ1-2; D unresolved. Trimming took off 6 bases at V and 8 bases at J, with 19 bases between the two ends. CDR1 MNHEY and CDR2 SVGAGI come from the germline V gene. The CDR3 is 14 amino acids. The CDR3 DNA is TGTGCCAGCAGCCCCGCGGCTGTTCCTAGCGGCTACACCTTC. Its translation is CASSPAAVPSGYTF.

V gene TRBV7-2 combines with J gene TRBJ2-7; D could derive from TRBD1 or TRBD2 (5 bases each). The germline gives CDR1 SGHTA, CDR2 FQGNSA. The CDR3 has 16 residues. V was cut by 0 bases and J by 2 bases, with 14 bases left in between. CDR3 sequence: CASSLAGGGQAYEQYF. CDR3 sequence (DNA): TGTGCCAGCAGCTTAGCGGGTGGAGGACAAGCCTACGAGCAGTACTTC.

This CDR3 is CASSQGGTGTGNGYTF. Written as DNA, the CDR3 is TGTGCCAGCAGCCAAGGTGGGACCGGGACAGGGAATGGCTACACCTTC. This chain uses TRBV4-2 with TRBJ1-2, with 9 bases matching TRBD1. The germline V gene has CDR1 LGHNA and CDR2 YNFKEQ. This CDR3 region has 16 residues. The V segment lost 1 base and the J segment 6 bases; nucleotides outside the gene matches: 9.